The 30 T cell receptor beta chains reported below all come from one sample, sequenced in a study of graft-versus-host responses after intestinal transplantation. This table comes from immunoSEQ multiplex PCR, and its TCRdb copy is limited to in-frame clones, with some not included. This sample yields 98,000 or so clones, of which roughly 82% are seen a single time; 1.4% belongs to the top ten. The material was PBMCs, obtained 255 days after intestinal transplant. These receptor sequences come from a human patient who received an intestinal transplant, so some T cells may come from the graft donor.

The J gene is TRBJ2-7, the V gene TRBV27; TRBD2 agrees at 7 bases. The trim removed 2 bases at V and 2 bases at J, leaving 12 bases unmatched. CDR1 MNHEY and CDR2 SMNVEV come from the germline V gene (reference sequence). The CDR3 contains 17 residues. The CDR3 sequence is CASSLKAPLADAYEQYF. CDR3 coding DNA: TGTGCCAGCAGTTTAAAAGCCCCCCTAGCGGACGCCTACGAGCAGTACTTC.

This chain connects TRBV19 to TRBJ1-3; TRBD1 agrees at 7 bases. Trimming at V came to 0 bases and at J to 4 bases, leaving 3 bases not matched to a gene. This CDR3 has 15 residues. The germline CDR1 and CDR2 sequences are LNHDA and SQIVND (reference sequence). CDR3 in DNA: TGTGCCAGTAGTATAGATTCGGACAGGGGAAACACCATATATTTT. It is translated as CASSIDSDRGNTIYF.

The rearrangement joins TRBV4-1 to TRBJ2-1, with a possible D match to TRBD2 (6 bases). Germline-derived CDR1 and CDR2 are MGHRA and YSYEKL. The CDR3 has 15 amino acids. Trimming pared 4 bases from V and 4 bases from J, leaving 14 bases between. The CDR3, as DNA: TGCGCCAGCAGCCTAGCCAGCGGGCCGTACAATGAGCAGTTCTTC. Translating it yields CASSLASGPYNEQFF.

As DNA, the CDR3 is TGTGCCAGTAGGCCAGTTGGGAGGGATAATCAGCCCCAGCATTTT. Translated: CASRPVGRDNQPQHF. J is TRBJ1-5 and V is TRBV19; no clear D. The CDR3 length is 15 residues. Germline CDR1 and CDR2: LNHDA and SQIVND (reference sequence). V lost 6 bases and J 4 bases, leaving 16 bases between the germline ends.

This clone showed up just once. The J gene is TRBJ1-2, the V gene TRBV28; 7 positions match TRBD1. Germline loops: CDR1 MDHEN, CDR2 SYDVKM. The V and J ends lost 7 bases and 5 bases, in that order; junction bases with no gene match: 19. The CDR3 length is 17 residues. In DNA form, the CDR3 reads TGTGCCAGCACCTATACAGGGGTTCAGTTTAAAGAATATGGCTACACCTTC. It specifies CASTYTGVQFKEYGYTF.

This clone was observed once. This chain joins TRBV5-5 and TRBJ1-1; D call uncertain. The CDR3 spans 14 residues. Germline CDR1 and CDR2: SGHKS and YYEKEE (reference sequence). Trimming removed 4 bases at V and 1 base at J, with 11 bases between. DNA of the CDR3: TGTGCCAGCAGCGTATTAGGCAGGAACACTGAAGCTTTCTTT. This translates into CASSVLGRNTEAFF.

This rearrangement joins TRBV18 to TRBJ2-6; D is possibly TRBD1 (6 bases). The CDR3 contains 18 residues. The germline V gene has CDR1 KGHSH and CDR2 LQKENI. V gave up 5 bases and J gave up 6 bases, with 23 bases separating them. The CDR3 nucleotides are TGTGCCAGCTCATCAGGCATTTTCAGGGGCCCCCAGGCCAACGTCCTGACTTTC. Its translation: CASSSGIFRGPQANVLTF.

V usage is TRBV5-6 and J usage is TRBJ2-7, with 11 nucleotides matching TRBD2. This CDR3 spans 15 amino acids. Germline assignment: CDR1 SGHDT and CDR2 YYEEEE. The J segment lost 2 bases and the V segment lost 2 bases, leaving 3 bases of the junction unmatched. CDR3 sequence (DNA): TGTGCCAGCAGCTTTACTAGCGGGGGAACCTACGAGCAGTACTTC. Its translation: CASSFTSGGTYEQYF.

CDR3 coding DNA: TGTGCCTGGAAACCTCCTCCTCAAGAGACCCAGTACTTC. Translation gives CAWKPPPQETQYF. V and J are TRBV30 and TRBJ2-5, with D hard to call. The CDR3 is 13 residues long. V was trimmed by 4 bases and J by 2 bases, leaving 11 bases between them. The germline V gene encodes CDR1 GTSNPN and CDR2 SVGIG (reference sequence).

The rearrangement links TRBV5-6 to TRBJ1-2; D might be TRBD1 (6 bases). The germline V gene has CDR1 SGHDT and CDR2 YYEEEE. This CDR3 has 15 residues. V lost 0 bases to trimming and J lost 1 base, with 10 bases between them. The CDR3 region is CASSLGDTINYGYTF. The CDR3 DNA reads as TGTGCCAGCAGCTTGGGGGACACGATTAACTATGGCTACACCTTC.

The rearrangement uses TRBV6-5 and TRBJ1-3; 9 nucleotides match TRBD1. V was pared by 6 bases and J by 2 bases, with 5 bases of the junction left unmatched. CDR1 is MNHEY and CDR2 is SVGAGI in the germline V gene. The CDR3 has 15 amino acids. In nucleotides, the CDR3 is TGTGCCAGCAGGGGGACAGGGTTCCCTGGAAACACCATATATTTT. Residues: CASRGTGFPGNTIYF.

The chain's CDR3 is CASSIGGTVATNEKLFF. As DNA, the CDR3 is TGTGCCAGTAGTATCGGGGGGACCGTGGCCACTAATGAAAAACTGTTTTTT. The chain has TRBV19 and TRBJ1-4; D may be TRBD1 (5 bases). The CDR3 covers 17 residues. Trimming left V 3 bases short and J 2 bases short, with 16 bases between. Germline V gene data show CDR1 as LNHDA and CDR2 as SQIVND (reference sequence).

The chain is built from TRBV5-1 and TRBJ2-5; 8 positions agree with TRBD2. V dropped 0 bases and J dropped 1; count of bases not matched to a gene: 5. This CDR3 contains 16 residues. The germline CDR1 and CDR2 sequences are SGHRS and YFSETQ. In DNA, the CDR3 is TGCGCCAGCAGCTTGGTCGGCGGGGGGATCCAAGAGACCCAGTACTTC. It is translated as CASSLVGGGIQETQYF.

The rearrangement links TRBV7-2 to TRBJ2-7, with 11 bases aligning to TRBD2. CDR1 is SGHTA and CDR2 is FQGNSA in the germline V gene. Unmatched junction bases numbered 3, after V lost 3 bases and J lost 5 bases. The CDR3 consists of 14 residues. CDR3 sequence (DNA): TGTGCCAGCAGCTTTAAACTAGCGGGAGACGAGCAGTACTTC. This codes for CASSFKLAGDEQYF.

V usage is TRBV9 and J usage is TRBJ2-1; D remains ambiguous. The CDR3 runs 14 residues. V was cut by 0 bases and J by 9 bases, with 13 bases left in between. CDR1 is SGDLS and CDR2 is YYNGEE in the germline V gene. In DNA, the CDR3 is TGTGCCAGCAGCGTAGAGAGAGGTTTAGGTGAGCAGTTCTTC. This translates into CASSVERGLGEQFF.

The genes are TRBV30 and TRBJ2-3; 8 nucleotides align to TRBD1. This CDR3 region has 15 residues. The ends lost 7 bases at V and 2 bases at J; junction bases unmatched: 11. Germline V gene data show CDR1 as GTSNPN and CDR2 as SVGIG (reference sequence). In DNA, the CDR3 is TGTGCCTCGGGATCGGGACAGGAATACACAGATACGCAGTATTTT. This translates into CASGSGQEYTDTQYF. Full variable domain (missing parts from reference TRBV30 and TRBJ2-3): SQTIHQWPATLVQPVGSPLSLECTVEGTSNPNLYWYRQAAGRGLQLLFYSVGIGQISSEVPQNLSASRPQDRQFILSSKKLLLSDSGFYLCASGSGQEYTDTQYFGPGTRLTVL.

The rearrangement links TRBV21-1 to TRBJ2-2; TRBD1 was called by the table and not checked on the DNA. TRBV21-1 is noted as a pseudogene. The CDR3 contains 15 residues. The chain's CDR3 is CASSDRDTNTGELFF. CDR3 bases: TGTGCCAGCAGCGACAGGGACACGAACACCGGGGAGCTGTTTTTT.

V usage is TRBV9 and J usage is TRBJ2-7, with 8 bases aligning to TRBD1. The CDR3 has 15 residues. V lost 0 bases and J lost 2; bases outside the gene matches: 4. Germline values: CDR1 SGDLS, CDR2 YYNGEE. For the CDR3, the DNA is TGTGCCAGCAGCGTAGAGGGGACAGGTCCCTACGAGCAGTACTTC. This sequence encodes CASSVEGTGPYEQYF.

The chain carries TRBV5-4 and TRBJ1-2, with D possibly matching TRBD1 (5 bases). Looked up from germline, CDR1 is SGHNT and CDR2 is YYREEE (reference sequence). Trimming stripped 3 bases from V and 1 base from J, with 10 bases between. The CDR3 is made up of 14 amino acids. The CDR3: CASSSGTDNYGYTF. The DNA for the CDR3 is TGTGCCAGCAGCTCCGGGACTGATAACTATGGCTACACCTTC.

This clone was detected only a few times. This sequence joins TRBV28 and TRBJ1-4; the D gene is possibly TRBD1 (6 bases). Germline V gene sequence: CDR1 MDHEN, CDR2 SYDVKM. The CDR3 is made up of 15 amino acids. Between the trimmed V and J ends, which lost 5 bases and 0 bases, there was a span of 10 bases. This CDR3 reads CASSQGFTTNEKLFF. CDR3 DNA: TGTGCCAGCAGTCAGGGGTTTACAACTAATGAAAAACTGTTTTTT.

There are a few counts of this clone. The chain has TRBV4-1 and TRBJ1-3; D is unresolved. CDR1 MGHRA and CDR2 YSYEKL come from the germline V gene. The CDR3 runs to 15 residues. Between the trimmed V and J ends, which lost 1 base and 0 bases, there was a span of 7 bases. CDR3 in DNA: TGCGCCAGCAGCCAAGGGCCTCGCTCTGGAAACACCATATATTTT. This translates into CASSQGPRSGNTIYF.

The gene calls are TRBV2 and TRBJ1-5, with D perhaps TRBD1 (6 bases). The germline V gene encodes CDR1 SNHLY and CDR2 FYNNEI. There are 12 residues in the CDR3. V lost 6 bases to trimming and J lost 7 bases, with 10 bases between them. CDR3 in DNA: TGTGCCAGCAGCTCAGGGGAGCAGCCCCAGCATTTT. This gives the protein CASSSGEQPQHF.

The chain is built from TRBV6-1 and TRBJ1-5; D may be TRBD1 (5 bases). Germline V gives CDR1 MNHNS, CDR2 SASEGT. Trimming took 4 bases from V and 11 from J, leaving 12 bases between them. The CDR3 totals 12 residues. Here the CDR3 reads CASSGDEGAQHF. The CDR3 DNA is TGTGCCAGCAGTGGGGACGAGGGAGCCCAGCATTTT.

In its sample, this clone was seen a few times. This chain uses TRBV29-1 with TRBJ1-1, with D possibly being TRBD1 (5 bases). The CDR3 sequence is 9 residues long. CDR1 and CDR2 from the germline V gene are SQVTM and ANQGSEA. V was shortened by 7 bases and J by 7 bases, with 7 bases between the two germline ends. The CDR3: CSADSEAFF. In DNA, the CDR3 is TGCAGCGCCGACAGTGAAGCTTTCTTT.

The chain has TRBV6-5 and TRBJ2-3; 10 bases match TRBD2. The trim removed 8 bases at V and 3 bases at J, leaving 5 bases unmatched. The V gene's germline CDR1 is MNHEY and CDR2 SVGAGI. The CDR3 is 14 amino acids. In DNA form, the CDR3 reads TGTGCCAGCTTAACTAGCGGGGCAACAGATACGCAGTATTTT. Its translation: CASLTSGATDTQYF.

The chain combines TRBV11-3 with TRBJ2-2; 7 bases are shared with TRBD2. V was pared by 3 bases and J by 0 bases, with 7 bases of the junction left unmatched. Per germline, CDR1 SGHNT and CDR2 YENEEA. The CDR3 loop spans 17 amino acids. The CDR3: CASSFGAGDTNTGELFF. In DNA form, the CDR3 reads TGTGCCAGCAGCTTTGGGGCGGGAGACACGAACACCGGGGAGCTGTTTTTT. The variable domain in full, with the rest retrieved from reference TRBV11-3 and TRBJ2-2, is EAGVVQSPRYKIIEKKQPVAFWCNPISGHNTLYWYLQNLGQGPELLIRYENEEAVDDSQLPKDRFSAERLKGVDSTLKIQPAELGDSAVYLCASSFGAGDTNTGELFFGEGSRLTVL.

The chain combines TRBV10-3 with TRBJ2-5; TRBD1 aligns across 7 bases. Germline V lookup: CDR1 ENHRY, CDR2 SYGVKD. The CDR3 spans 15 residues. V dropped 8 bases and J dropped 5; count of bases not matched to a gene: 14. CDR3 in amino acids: CAIVGSRGRRETQYF. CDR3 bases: TGTGCCATCGTGGGTTCTAGGGGGCGGAGGGAGACCCAGTACTTC.

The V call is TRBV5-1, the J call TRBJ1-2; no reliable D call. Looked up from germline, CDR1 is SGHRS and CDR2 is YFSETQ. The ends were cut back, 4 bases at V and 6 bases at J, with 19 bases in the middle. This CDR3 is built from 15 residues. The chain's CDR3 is CASSEGGLTANGYTF. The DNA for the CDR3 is TGCGCCAGCAGCGAGGGTGGCCTCACGGCCAATGGCTACACCTTC.

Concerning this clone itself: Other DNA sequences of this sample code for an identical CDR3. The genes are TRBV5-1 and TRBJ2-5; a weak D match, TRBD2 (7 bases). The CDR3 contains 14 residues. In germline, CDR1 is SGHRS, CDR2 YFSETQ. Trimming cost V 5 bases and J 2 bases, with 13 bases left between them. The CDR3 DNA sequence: TGCGCCAGCAGTAACGCGGGGGCTCAAGAGACCCAGTACTTC. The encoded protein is CASSNAGAQETQYF.

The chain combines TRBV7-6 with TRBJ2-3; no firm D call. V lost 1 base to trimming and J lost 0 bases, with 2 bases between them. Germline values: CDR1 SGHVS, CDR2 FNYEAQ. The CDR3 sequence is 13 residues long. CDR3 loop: CASSLGSTDTQYF. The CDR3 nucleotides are TGTGCCAGCAGCTTAGGCAGCACAGATACGCAGTATTTT.